Listed here are 13 T cell receptor beta chains from one sample, sequenced in a study of T cells in women clearing cervical HPV infection. Profiled with immunoSEQ multiplex PCR; TCRdb holds only in-frame clones, not every one. Across about 15,000 clones, the top ten clones capture 6.5% to 8% of the sample. Material: blood buffy coat. The source is a woman between 18 and 75 years old with a cervical HPV16 infection that either progressed to CIN3+ or cleared (not recorded which).

Worth noting for this clone: The read stops 3 residues short of the end of the CDR3; the missing end is completed from the germline J gene. The rearrangement uses TRBV18 and TRBJ2-7; 7 bases agree with TRBD2. Germline CDR1 KGHSH, CDR2 LQKENI. J gave up 2 bases and V 2 bases, and 3 bases lay outside the gene matches. The CDR3 has 14 amino acids. The CDR3 loop reads CASSPTSEAYEQYF. The sequenced CDR3 bases are TGTGCCAGCTCACCAACTAGCGAAGCCTACGAG.

On this clone itself: The read finishes 3 residues shy of the CDR3 end, and the germline J gene is used to complete it. This chain connects TRBV7-9 to TRBJ2-4; 9 bases fit TRBD1. The CDR3 spans 14 residues. Germline values: CDR1 SEHNR, CDR2 FQNEAQ (reference sequence). The covered CDR3 bases are TGTGCCAGCAGCCTCGGACAGGGGTTGGCTGGT. This sequence encodes CASSLGQGLAG. The whole CDR3 protein is CASSLGQGLAGQYF.

CDR3 DNA (partial): TGTGCCAGCAGCTTAGGTAGACAGGGGTACGAG. This encodes CASSLGRQGYE. The entire CDR3 is CASSLGRQGYEQYF. V gene TRBV7-2 combines with J gene TRBJ2-7, with 8 bases identical to TRBD1. From the germline J gene comes the end of the CDR3, since the read stops 3 residues before it. The germline CDR1 and CDR2 sequences are SGHTA and FQGNSA. Losses at the gene ends were 1 base for V and 4 bases for J; bases not matched to a gene: 3. This CDR3 is built from 14 residues.

Notes on this clone: The read gets to within 3 residues of the CDR3 end, and the germline J gene fills in the rest. J is TRBJ2-6 and V is TRBV6-2 or TRBV6-3; D might be TRBD2 (6 bases). The V and J ends lost 4 bases and 8 bases respectively, with 9 bases between them. The CDR3 has 13 residues. Germline-derived CDR1 and CDR2 are MNHEY and SVGEGT. CDR3 in amino acids: CASSSGETNVLTF. CDR3 DNA (partial): TGTGCCAGCAGTTCGGGGGAAACCAACGTC.

Comment on this clone: Read sequence stops 3 residues before the CDR3 end, and the germline J gene provides the missing end. The rearrangement uses TRBV20-1 and TRBJ2-5; the D gene is possibly TRBD2 (6 bases). Germline V gene data show CDR1 as DFQATT and CDR2 as SNEGSKA (reference sequence). Trimming took off 5 bases at V and 2 bases at J, with 15 bases between the two ends. The CDR3 spans 14 residues. The sequenced CDR3 bases are TGCAGTGCTTTGGCGGGATGGGGACAAGAGACC. Its translation is CSALAGWGQET. The full-length CDR3 reads as CSALAGWGQETQYF.

A word on this clone: Coverage ceases 3 residues before the CDR3 finishes, and the germline J gene fills in the end. The gene calls are TRBV20-1 and TRBJ2-1; D is possibly TRBD2 (6 bases). CDR3 length: 14 amino acids. Trimming stripped 3 bases from V and 0 bases from J, with 9 bases between. CDR1 DFQATT and CDR2 SNEGSKA come from the germline V gene (reference sequence). CDR3 protein: CSARRDSSYNEQFF. CDR3 DNA (partial): TGCAGTGCTAGGCGGGATAGCTCCTACAATGAG.

Comment on this clone: One end of the junction does not line up with germline, which may come from a read error. The read halts 3 residues ahead of the CDR3 end, with the missing end drawn from the germline J gene. V gene TRBV4-1 combines with J gene TRBJ1-5; D call uncertain. The CDR3 has 16 residues. Germline lookup yields CDR1 MGHRA and CDR2 YSYEKL. CDR3 region: CTSSQDTVRARQPQHF. CDR3 DNA (partial): TGCACCAGCAGCCAAGATACCGTAAGGGCAAGGCAGCCC.

A note on this clone: Read sequence stops 3 residues before the CDR3 end, and the germline J gene provides the missing end. The chain recombines TRBV14 with TRBJ1-2, with D possibly matching TRBD1 (6 bases). The germline gives CDR1 SGHDN, CDR2 FVKESK. This CDR3 spans 19 amino acids. Incomplete CDR3 DNA: TGTGCCAGCAGCCAAGGTCGCCGGGGGGCCCACCTAATAACAGATACC. Residues: CASSQGRRGAHLITDT. The whole CDR3 protein is CASSQGRRGAHLITDTYTF. Variable domain in full (rest from reference TRBV14 and TRBJ1-2): EAGVTQFPSHSVIEKGQTVTLRCDPISGHDNLYWYRRVMGKEIKFLLHFVKESKQDESGMPNNRFLAERTGGTYSTLKVQPAELEDSGVYFCASSQGRRGAHLITDTYTFGSGTRLTVV.

A word on this clone: Read sequence stops 3 residues before the CDR3 end, and the germline J gene provides the missing end. The genes are TRBV7-7 and TRBJ2-3, with 8 bases matching TRBD1. CDR1 and CDR2 from the germline V gene are SSHAT and FNYEAQ (reference sequence). This CDR3 has 15 residues. CDR3 DNA, as far as it was read: TGTGCCAGCACCAAGACAGGGGCGTACCAAGAGACG. Protein product: CASTKTGAYQET. From start to end, the CDR3 is CASTKTGAYQETQYF.

The sequenced CDR3 bases are TGTGCCAGCAGTGAATATAAGGGTACTGAA. It codes for CASSEYKGTE. The whole CDR3 reads CASSEYKGTEAFF. The chain recombines TRBV6-1 with TRBJ1-1; D gene ambiguous. The DNA ends 3 residues before the CDR3 does, and the rest of the CDR3 is filled in from the germline J gene. Germline-derived CDR1 and CDR2 are MNHNS and SASEGT. V was pared by 2 bases and J by 5 bases, with 9 bases between. The CDR3 runs to 13 residues.

With regard to this clone: The read finishes 3 residues shy of the CDR3 end, and the germline J gene is used to complete it. The rearrangement links TRBV7-9 to TRBJ1-1, with D possibly matching TRBD1 (5 bases). Between the trimmed V and J ends, which lost 1 base and 1 base, there was a span of 10 bases. The CDR3 totals 15 residues. Germline V gene lookup returns CDR1 SEHNR and CDR2 FQNEAQ (reference sequence). The DNA read from the CDR3 is TGTGCCAGCAGCTTAGAGGTAACAGGGAACACTGAA. Its protein is CASSLEVTGNTE. The CDR3, in full, reads CASSLEVTGNTEAFF.

About this clone: The observed sequence ends 3 residues before the CDR3 terminus, with the missing tail filled in from the germline J gene. The same CDR3 arises from other DNA sequences in this sample as well. The chain has TRBV20-1 and TRBJ1-3, with no clear D. V lost 0 bases to trimming and J lost 6 bases, with 15 bases between them. This CDR3 has 15 amino acids. In germline, CDR1 is DFQATT, CDR2 SNEGSKA (reference sequence). The sequenced CDR3 bases are TGCAGTGCTAGAGATCCCCAGGCGGGCTCAAACACC. Amino acid sequence: CSARDPQAGSNT. The full CDR3 sequence reads CSARDPQAGSNTIYF.

About this clone: The observed sequence ends 3 residues before the CDR3 terminus, with the missing tail filled in from the germline J gene. V and J are TRBV20-1 and TRBJ2-3; TRBD1 might be the D (6 bases). The CDR3 loop spans 16 amino acids. CDR1 is DFQATT, CDR2 SNEGSKA, per germline (reference sequence). Partial CDR3 DNA: TGCAGTGCTAGAGATTTCCATCTTAGAGTCGGACAGCCG. This gives the protein CSARDFHLRVGQP. The full CDR3 sequence reads CSARDFHLRVGQPQYF.